Listed below are T cell receptor beta chains from one sample, sequenced in a study of siplizumab effects on memory and regulatory T cells. The repertoire was sequenced with immunoSEQ multiplex PCR; TCRdb's copy has only in-frame clones and lacks some. The data contain approximately 82,000 clones, roughly 90% of them singletons. The sequenced sample was Tregs sorted from blood. Receptors originate from a human donor in good health. Both conserved end residues are part of each CDR3. Each record gives: J gene, D gene, clone size, CDR3 length, V gene, CDR3 protein, CDR3 DNA. The D gene is left open where the match is weak. Size is stated for part of the rows, as once, few or many counts, or as a class when the clone is expanded.

j_call: TRBJ1-4; d_call: .; clone_size: .; cdr3_length: 17; v_call: TRBV28; cdr3_aa: CASSLTESYPTPIKLFF; cdr3_nt: TGTGCCAGCAGCCTGACCGAATCTTACCCAACCCCTATTAAACTGTTTTTT
j_call: TRBJ1-1; d_call: .; clone_size: .; cdr3_length: 14; v_call: TRBV5-1; cdr3_aa: CASNLGGPNTEAFF; cdr3_nt: TGCGCCAGCAATCTCGGGGGGCCGAACACTGAAGCTTTCTTT
j_call: TRBJ2-5; d_call: .; clone_size: .; cdr3_length: 17; v_call: TRBV12-2; cdr3_aa: CASRNRLAGGIQETQYF; cdr3_nt: TGTGCAAGTCGCAACAGACTAGCGGGGGGCATTCAAGAGACCCAGTACTTC
j_call: TRBJ1-1; d_call: TRBD1; clone_size: .; cdr3_length: 15; v_call: TRBV5-1; cdr3_aa: CASSPGQEMNTEAFF; cdr3_nt: TGCGCCAGCAGCCCAGGACAGGAGATGAACACTGAAGCTTTCTTT
j_call: TRBJ2-3; d_call: .; clone_size: once; cdr3_length: 13; v_call: TRBV7-3; cdr3_aa: CASSSRLTDTQYF; cdr3_nt: TGTGCCAGCAGCTCCCGACTGACAGATACGCAGTATTTT
j_call: TRBJ1-1; d_call: .; clone_size: .; cdr3_length: 11; v_call: TRBV20-1; cdr3_aa: CSAGRGLEAFF; cdr3_nt: TGCAGTGCAGGGAGGGGTTTAGAAGCTTTCTTT
j_call: TRBJ2-3; d_call: TRBD2; clone_size: .; cdr3_length: 19; v_call: TRBV18; cdr3_aa: CASSPRYGTSGGPTDTQYF; cdr3_nt: TGTGCCAGCTCACCACGTTATGGGACTAGCGGGGGGCCCACAGATACGCAGTATTTT
j_call: TRBJ1-1; d_call: TRBD1; clone_size: .; cdr3_length: 14; v_call: TRBV18; cdr3_aa: CASSPRTGFIEAFF; cdr3_nt: TGTGCCAGCTCACCTCGGACAGGGTTTATTGAAGCTTTCTTT
j_call: TRBJ2-3; d_call: TRBD2; clone_size: once; cdr3_length: 16; v_call: TRBV11-3; cdr3_aa: CASSATSGGGGDTQYF; cdr3_nt: TGTGCCAGCAGCGCGACTAGCGGGGGGGGCGGAGATACGCAGTATTTT
j_call: TRBJ2-2; d_call: .; clone_size: .; cdr3_length: 17; v_call: TRBV7-2; cdr3_aa: CASSNPGGRLITGELFF; cdr3_nt: TGTGCCAGCAGCAACCCGGGGGGCCGACTGATCACCGGGGAGCTGTTTTTT
j_call: TRBJ2-1; d_call: .; clone_size: once; cdr3_length: 14; v_call: TRBV15; cdr3_aa: CATSRGIFDNEQFF; cdr3_nt: TGTGCCACCAGCAGAGGGATCTTCGACAATGAGCAGTTCTTC
j_call: TRBJ2-5; d_call: .; clone_size: few; cdr3_length: 13; v_call: TRBV18; cdr3_aa: CASSPLIKETQYF; cdr3_nt: TGTGCCAGCTCACCTCTCATCAAAGAGACCCAGTACTTC
j_call: TRBJ2-5; d_call: .; clone_size: .; cdr3_length: 18; v_call: TRBV5-8; cdr3_aa: CASSPRRVLGLRQETQYF; cdr3_nt: TGTGCCAGCAGCCCCAGGAGGGTTTTAGGACTGCGCCAAGAGACCCAGTACTTC
j_call: TRBJ2-7; d_call: .; clone_size: .; cdr3_length: 14; v_call: TRBV7-2; cdr3_aa: CASSLGWRGYEQYF; cdr3_nt: TGTGCCAGCAGCTTGGGGTGGCGGGGCTACGAGCAGTACTTC
j_call: TRBJ1-2; d_call: .; clone_size: .; cdr3_length: 12; v_call: TRBV7-2; cdr3_aa: CASSLGTSGYTF; cdr3_nt: TGTGCCAGCAGCTTAGGGACAAGTGGCTACACCTTC
j_call: TRBJ2-7; d_call: .; clone_size: once; cdr3_length: 14; v_call: TRBV7-2; cdr3_aa: CASSLVPAAYEQYF; cdr3_nt: TGTGCCAGCAGCTTAGTGCCAGCGGCCTACGAGCAGTACTTC
j_call: TRBJ1-5; d_call: .; clone_size: .; cdr3_length: 15; v_call: TRBV5-1; cdr3_aa: CASSLGSTGNQPQHF; cdr3_nt: TGCGCCAGCAGCTTGGGTAGTACAGGCAATCAGCCCCAGCATTTT
j_call: TRBJ2-2; d_call: .; clone_size: .; cdr3_length: 16; v_call: TRBV25-1; cdr3_aa: CASSEWVMSNTGELFF; cdr3_nt: TGTGCCAGCAGTGAATGGGTCATGTCGAACACCGGGGAGCTGTTTTTT
j_call: TRBJ1-1; d_call: .; clone_size: .; cdr3_length: 11; v_call: TRBV20-1; cdr3_aa: CSARQNTEAFF; cdr3_nt: TGCAGTGCTAGACAAAACACTGAAGCTTTCTTT
j_call: TRBJ1-5; d_call: .; clone_size: .; cdr3_length: 14; v_call: TRBV7-2; cdr3_aa: CASSATGYNQPQHF; cdr3_nt: TGTGCCAGCAGCGCCACAGGTTACAATCAGCCCCAGCATTTT
j_call: TRBJ1-6; d_call: .; clone_size: .; cdr3_length: 14; v_call: TRBV7-3; cdr3_aa: CASSLFGRNSPLHF; cdr3_nt: TGTGCCAGCAGCTTATTCGGGCGAAATTCACCCCTCCACTTT
j_call: TRBJ2-3; d_call: .; clone_size: .; cdr3_length: 16; v_call: TRBV7-9; cdr3_aa: CASSLRQGLPTDTQYF; cdr3_nt: TGTGCCAGCAGCTTAAGGCAGGGCCTTCCTACAGATACGCAGTATTTT
j_call: TRBJ1-2; d_call: .; clone_size: .; cdr3_length: 14; v_call: TRBV6-1; cdr3_aa: CASSPRDYWYGYTF; cdr3_nt: TGTGCCAGCAGTCCCCGGGACTACTGGTATGGCTACACCTTC
j_call: TRBJ1-1; d_call: .; clone_size: .; cdr3_length: 15; v_call: TRBV9; cdr3_aa: CASSVETVMNTEAFF; cdr3_nt: TGTGCCAGCAGCGTAGAAACAGTCATGAACACTGAAGCTTTCTTT
j_call: TRBJ1-1; d_call: .; clone_size: .; cdr3_length: 15; v_call: TRBV4-1; cdr3_aa: CASSQEQGMRTEAFF; cdr3_nt: TGCGCCAGCAGCCAGGAACAGGGTATGAGGACTGAAGCTTTCTTT
j_call: TRBJ2-7; d_call: .; clone_size: .; cdr3_length: 10; v_call: TRBV11-2; cdr3_aa: CASSLVEQYF; cdr3_nt: TGTGCCAGCAGCTTAGTCGAGCAGTACTTC
j_call: TRBJ2-5; d_call: .; clone_size: few; cdr3_length: 12; v_call: TRBV2; cdr3_aa: CASRRVGETQYF; cdr3_nt: TGTGCCAGCCGGAGGGTTGGAGAGACCCAGTACTTC
j_call: TRBJ1-1; d_call: .; clone_size: once; cdr3_length: 14; v_call: TRBV10-3; cdr3_aa: CAIRGEAPSTEAFF; cdr3_nt: TGTGCCATCAGGGGAGAGGCCCCGAGCACTGAAGCTTTCTTT
j_call: TRBJ2-5; d_call: TRBD1; clone_size: .; cdr3_length: 16; v_call: TRBV5-4; cdr3_aa: CASSSRTGVVQETQYF; cdr3_nt: TGTGCCAGCAGCTCACGAACAGGGGTGGTCCAAGAGACCCAGTACTTC
j_call: TRBJ2-7; d_call: .; clone_size: .; cdr3_length: 16; v_call: TRBV6-6; cdr3_aa: CASSPRDSKSSYEQYF; cdr3_nt: TGTGCCAGCAGTCCCCGGGACTCCAAGAGCTCCTACGAGCAGTACTTC
j_call: TRBJ1-1; d_call: .; clone_size: few; cdr3_length: 14; v_call: TRBV6-5; cdr3_aa: CASRPGGLRTEAFF; cdr3_nt: TGTGCCAGCAGACCCGGAGGTTTGAGGACTGAAGCTTTCTTT
j_call: TRBJ2-2; d_call: .; clone_size: .; cdr3_length: 14; v_call: TRBV6-4; cdr3_aa: CASWNQSNTGELFF; cdr3_nt: TGTGCCAGCTGGAACCAATCTAACACCGGGGAGCTGTTTTTT
j_call: TRBJ1-5; d_call: .; clone_size: .; cdr3_length: 14; v_call: TRBV19; cdr3_aa: CASSIDSGRQPQHF; cdr3_nt: TGTGCCAGTAGTATAGATTCCGGGAGACAGCCCCAGCATTTT
j_call: TRBJ2-2; d_call: .; clone_size: .; cdr3_length: 12; v_call: TRBV5-6; cdr3_aa: CASSLFTGELFF; cdr3_nt: TGTGCCAGCAGCTTGTTTACCGGGGAGCTGTTTTTT
j_call: TRBJ1-3; d_call: .; clone_size: few; cdr3_length: 13; v_call: TRBV18; cdr3_aa: CASSPSGGNTIYF; cdr3_nt: TGTGCCAGCTCACCATCAGGTGGAAACACCATATATTTT
j_call: TRBJ1-2; d_call: .; clone_size: .; cdr3_length: 16; v_call: TRBV12-5; cdr3_aa: CASGLPRDYQRGGYTF; cdr3_nt: TGTGCTAGTGGTTTGCCCCGGGACTACCAACGAGGAGGCTACACCTTC
j_call: TRBJ1-2; d_call: TRBD1; clone_size: .; cdr3_length: 18; v_call: TRBV12-5; cdr3_aa: CASGSSTDWTGINYGYTF; cdr3_nt: TGTGCTAGTGGTTCCTCAACCGACTGGACAGGGATAAACTATGGCTACACCTTC
j_call: TRBJ2-2; d_call: .; clone_size: .; cdr3_length: 14; v_call: TRBV5-1; cdr3_aa: CASSLGLNTGELFF; cdr3_nt: TGCGCCAGCAGCTTGGGACTAAACACCGGGGAGCTGTTTTTT
j_call: TRBJ2-3; d_call: TRBD2; clone_size: once; cdr3_length: 16; v_call: TRBV4-2; cdr3_aa: CASSEGSGGPTDTQYF; cdr3_nt: TGTGCCAGCAGCGAAGGCAGCGGGGGGCCCACAGATACGCAGTATTTT
j_call: TRBJ1-2; d_call: .; clone_size: few; cdr3_length: 12; v_call: TRBV27; cdr3_aa: CASSLLGDGYTF; cdr3_nt: TGTGCCAGCAGTTTATTGGGTGATGGCTACACCTTC
j_call: TRBJ1-2; d_call: .; clone_size: once; cdr3_length: 11; v_call: TRBV6-1; cdr3_aa: CASNWLYGYTF; cdr3_nt: TGTGCCAGCAACTGGCTTTATGGCTACACCTTC
j_call: TRBJ2-3; d_call: TRBD1; clone_size: .; cdr3_length: 15; v_call: TRBV5-6; cdr3_aa: CASSRDRGMTDTQYF; cdr3_nt: TGTGCCAGCAGCCGGGACAGGGGAATGACAGATACGCAGTATTTT
j_call: TRBJ1-2; d_call: .; clone_size: .; cdr3_length: 13; v_call: TRBV5-1; cdr3_aa: CASSWEVGNGYTF; cdr3_nt: TGCGCCAGCAGCTGGGAGGTAGGAAATGGCTACACCTTC
j_call: TRBJ1-1; d_call: .; clone_size: .; cdr3_length: 14; v_call: TRBV6-5; cdr3_aa: CASSYRTVNTEAFF; cdr3_nt: TGTGCCAGCAGTTACCGGACAGTGAACACTGAAGCTTTCTTT
j_call: TRBJ1-6; d_call: TRBD1; clone_size: few; cdr3_length: 17; v_call: TRBV6-4; cdr3_aa: CACLQGTPSKVRLALHF; cdr3_nt: TGTGCCTGCCTACAGGGGACGCCCTCCAAGGTGAGGTTGGCCCTCCACTTT
j_call: TRBJ1-2; d_call: TRBD1; clone_size: .; cdr3_length: 12; v_call: TRBV7-9; cdr3_aa: CASSSTGDRYTF; cdr3_nt: TGTGCCAGCAGCTCCACAGGGGACCGCTACACCTTC
j_call: TRBJ2-6; d_call: .; clone_size: .; cdr3_length: 15; v_call: TRBV6-1; cdr3_aa: CASSVVNSGANVLTF; cdr3_nt: TGTGCCAGCAGTGTTGTTAATTCTGGGGCCAACGTCCTGACTTTC
j_call: TRBJ2-7; d_call: .; clone_size: .; cdr3_length: 17; v_call: TRBV4-1; cdr3_aa: CASSQDLTVRRLGEQYF; cdr3_nt: TGCGCCAGCAGCCAAGATCTTACTGTTAGGCGGCTGGGCGAGCAGTACTTC
j_call: TRBJ1-2; d_call: .; clone_size: .; cdr3_length: 14; v_call: TRBV4-3; cdr3_aa: CASSQEDTGYGYTF; cdr3_nt: TGCGCCAGCAGCCAGGAGGACACAGGGTATGGCTACACCTTC